This TCR beta chain was recorded in a study of blood T cell repertoires in COVID-19. Using immunoSEQ multiplex PCR, the repertoire was profiled, and TCRdb retains in-frame clones only, with some absent. The profile covers about 260,000 clones, with roughly 90% appearing a single time and 1.5% to 2% taken by the ten largest. Trimming stripped 6 bases from V and 0 bases from J, with 9 bases between. This CDR3 spans 14 amino acids. The germline V gene has CDR1 SNHLY and CDR2 FYNNEI. This chain uses TRBV2 with TRBJ1-3, with TRBD1 as a possible D gene (5 bases). This TCR came from a man in his thirties or forties with active or convalescent COVID-19. The sample was peripheral blood. The CDR3 DNA reads as TGTGCCAGCAGGAGGGACTACTCTGGAAACACCATATATTTT. Residues: CASRRDYSGNTIYF.